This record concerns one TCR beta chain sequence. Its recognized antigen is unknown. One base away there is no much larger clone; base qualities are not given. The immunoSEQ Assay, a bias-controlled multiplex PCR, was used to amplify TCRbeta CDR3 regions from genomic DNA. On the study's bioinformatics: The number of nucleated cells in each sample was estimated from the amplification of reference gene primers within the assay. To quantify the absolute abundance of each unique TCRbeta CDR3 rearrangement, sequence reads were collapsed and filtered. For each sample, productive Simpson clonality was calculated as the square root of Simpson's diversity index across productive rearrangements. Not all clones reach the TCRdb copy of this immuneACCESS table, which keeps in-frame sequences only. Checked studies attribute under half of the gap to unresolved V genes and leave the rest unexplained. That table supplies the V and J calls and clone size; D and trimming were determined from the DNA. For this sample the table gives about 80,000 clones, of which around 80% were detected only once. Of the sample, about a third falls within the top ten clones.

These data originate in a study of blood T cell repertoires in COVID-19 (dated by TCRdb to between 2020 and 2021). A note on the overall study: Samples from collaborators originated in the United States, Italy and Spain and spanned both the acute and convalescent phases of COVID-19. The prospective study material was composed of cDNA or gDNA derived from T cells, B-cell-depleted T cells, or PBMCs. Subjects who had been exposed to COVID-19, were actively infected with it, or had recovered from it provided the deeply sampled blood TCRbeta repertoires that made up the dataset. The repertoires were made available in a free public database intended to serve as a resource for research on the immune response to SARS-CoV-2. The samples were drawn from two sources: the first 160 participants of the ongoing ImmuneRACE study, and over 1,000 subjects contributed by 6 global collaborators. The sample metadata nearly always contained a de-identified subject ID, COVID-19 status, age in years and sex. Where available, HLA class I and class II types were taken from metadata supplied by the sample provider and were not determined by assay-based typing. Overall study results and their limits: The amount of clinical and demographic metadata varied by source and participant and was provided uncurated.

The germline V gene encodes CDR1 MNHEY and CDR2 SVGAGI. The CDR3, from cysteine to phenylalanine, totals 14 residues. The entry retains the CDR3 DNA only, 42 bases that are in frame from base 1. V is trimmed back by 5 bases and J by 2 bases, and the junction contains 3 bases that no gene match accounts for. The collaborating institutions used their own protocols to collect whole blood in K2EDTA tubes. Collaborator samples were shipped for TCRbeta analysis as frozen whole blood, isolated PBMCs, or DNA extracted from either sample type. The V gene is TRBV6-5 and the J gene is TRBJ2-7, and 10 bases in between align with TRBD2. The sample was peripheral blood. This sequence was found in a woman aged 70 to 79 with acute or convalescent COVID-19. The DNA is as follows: TGTGCCAGCAGTCCAGCGGGAGGGCCCTACGAGCAGTACTTC. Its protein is CASSPAGGPYEQYF.